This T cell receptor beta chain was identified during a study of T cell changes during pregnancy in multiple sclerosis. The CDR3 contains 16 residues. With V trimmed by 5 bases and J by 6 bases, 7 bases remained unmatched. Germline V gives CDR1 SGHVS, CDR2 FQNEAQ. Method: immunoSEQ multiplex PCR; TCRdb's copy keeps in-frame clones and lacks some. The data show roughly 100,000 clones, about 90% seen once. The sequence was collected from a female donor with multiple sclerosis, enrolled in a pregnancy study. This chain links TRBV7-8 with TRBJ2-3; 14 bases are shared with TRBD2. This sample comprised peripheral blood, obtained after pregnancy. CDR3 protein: CASSIGLAGGEDTQYF. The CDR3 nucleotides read TGTGCCAGCAGCATAGGACTAGCGGGGGGAGAGGATACGCAGTATTTT.